These 13 T cell receptor beta chains share one sample of origin, sequenced in a study of cytomegalovirus exposure and HLA in healthy donors. 13 Jbeta primers and 60 Vbeta primers were used for the PCR. TCRdb keeps only in-frame clones here, not all; method: immunoSEQ multiplex PCR. The data contain some 190,000 clones, about 77% of them seen just once; the ten biggest clones take up about 2.5%. The sample taken for sequencing was PBMCs. These TCRs come from a woman aged 30 to 39 in good health and CMV-seropositive.

The table lists this clone with a few counts. The chain carries TRBV5-6 and TRBJ2-7, with TRBD1 matching 9 bases. The V gene end was trimmed by 4 bases and the J gene end by 5 bases; junction bases not matched to a gene: 7. This CDR3 is built from 14 residues. Germline CDR1 and CDR2: SGHDT and YYEEEE. The CDR3 sequence is CASSQTGGSDEQYF. The CDR3 coding sequence is TGTGCCAGCAGCCAGACAGGGGGGAGTGACGAGCAGTACTTC.

For the CDR3, the DNA is TGTGCCAGCAGTTACGGGCCGGGACAGAGAAATTCACCCCTCCACTTT. The encoded protein is CASSYGPGQRNSPLHF. The chain recombines TRBV6-5 with TRBJ1-6; 7 bases line up with TRBD1. Per the germline V gene, CDR1 is MNHEY and CDR2 is SVGAGI. The CDR3 has 16 amino acids. After removal of 2 bases from V and 7 bases from J, the junction contained 8 bases not matched to a gene.

This clone was seen just once. CDR3 region: CASSLLAGTYNEQFF. Written as DNA, the CDR3 is TGTGCCAGCAGCTTGTTAGCAGGGACCTACAATGAGCAGTTCTTC. The chain couples TRBV5-6 to TRBJ2-1; D is perhaps TRBD1 (5 bases). This CDR3 has 15 amino acids. V lost 1 base, J lost 2 bases, and 10 bases lay in between. Germline lookup yields CDR1 SGHDT and CDR2 YYEEEE.

The chain links TRBV9 to TRBJ1-5; tentatively, D is TRBD1 (6 bases). The ends were cut back, 4 bases at V and 5 bases at J, with 13 bases in the middle. This CDR3 has 14 amino acids. The germline V gene encodes CDR1 SGDLS and CDR2 YYNGEE. CDR3 protein: CASSPEGGYQPQHF. In nucleotides, the CDR3 is TGTGCCAGCAGCCCCGAGGGGGGGTATCAGCCCCAGCATTTT.

The V gene is TRBV10-3, the J gene TRBJ2-3, with 12 bases lining up with TRBD2. Germline V gene data show CDR1 as ENHRY and CDR2 as SYGVKD. Trimming removed 4 bases from V and 3 bases from J; junction bases left unmatched: 5. This CDR3 contains 16 residues. In DNA form, the CDR3 reads TGTGCCATCAGTGGGCTAGCGGGGGGGTTTACAGATACGCAGTATTTT. Its translation is CAISGLAGGFTDTQYF.

The V and J genes are TRBV4-3 and TRBJ2-5, with 9 positions matching TRBD2. The J call may be wrong; the DNA end is better matched by TRBJ2-7. In germline, CDR1 is LGHNA, CDR2 YSLEER. The CDR3 runs 13 residues. CDR3 residues: CASSQKRGDEQYF. CDR3 in DNA: TGCGCCAGCAGTCAGAAGCGGGGGGACGAGCAGTACTTC.

This clone was observed once. Distinct nucleotide sequences in the sample also encode this CDR3. The chain employs TRBV4-3 and TRBJ2-2; D is unclear. The CDR3 loop spans 14 amino acids. With 0 bases removed from V and 1 base from J, the gap between germline ends came to 3 bases. Germline CDR1 and CDR2: LGHNA and YSLEER. The CDR3 sequence: CASSQDRNTGELFF. CDR3 sequence (DNA): TGCGCCAGCAGCCAAGATCGGAACACCGGGGAGCTGTTTTTT.

V and J are TRBV5-4 and TRBJ1-5, with 7 bases matching TRBD1. The CDR3 runs 15 residues. CDR1 and CDR2 (germline): SGHNT, YYREEE (reference sequence). The ends lost 2 bases at V and 0 bases at J; junction bases unmatched: 2. The CDR3 here is CASSFGTDSNQPQHF. CDR3 in DNA: TGTGCCAGCAGCTTCGGGACAGATAGCAATCAGCCCCAGCATTTT. Full variable domain (rest looked up from reference TRBV5-4 and TRBJ1-5): ETGVTQSPTHLIKTRGQQVTLRCSSQSGHNTVSWYQQALGQGPQFIFQYYREEENGRGNFPPRFSGLQFPNYSSELNVNALELDDSALYLCASSFGTDSNQPQHFGDGTRLSIL.

V and J are TRBV4-2 and TRBJ2-3; 11 positions agree with TRBD2. V dropped 1 base and J dropped 2; count of bases not matched to a gene: 8. Germline values: CDR1 LGHNA, CDR2 YNFKEQ. The CDR3 runs to 18 residues. The CDR3 nucleotides are TGTGCCAGCAGCCAAGCACTAGCGGGGGCCCTTTTCACAGATACGCAGTATTTT. Translated: CASSQALAGALFTDTQYF.

Of note for this clone: One end of the junction varies from germline; a read error may be responsible. This rearrangement joins TRBV6-6 to TRBJ2-2, with TRBD2 identical over 8 bases. CDR3 length: 16 amino acids. In germline, CDR1 is MNHNY, CDR2 SVGAGI (reference sequence). Here the CDR3 reads CASRDGGGPNIGELFF. The CDR3 bases are TGTGCCAGCAGGGACGGGGGGGGACCGAACATCGGGGAGCTGTTTTTT.

This clone appeared a single time. The chain is built from TRBV9 and TRBJ2-2; 12 nucleotides line up with TRBD2. V shed 4 bases, J shed 6 bases, and the junction held 4 bases outside the gene matches. Per germline, CDR1 SGDLS and CDR2 YYNGEE. This CDR3 contains 15 residues. The CDR3 protein is CASSPSGGAPGELFF. For the CDR3, the DNA is TGTGCCAGCAGCCCTAGCGGGGGGGCTCCCGGGGAGCTGTTTTTT.

The rearrangement links TRBV6-5 to TRBJ2-7, with D possibly TRBD2 on 5 matching bases. The CDR3 extends over 11 amino acids. CDR1 is MNHEY and CDR2 is SVGAGI in the germline V gene. Trimming left V 7 bases short and J 4 bases short, with 8 bases between. The CDR3 region is CASKTGYEQYF. The CDR3 region has the DNA TGTGCCAGCAAGACGGGGTACGAGCAGTACTTC.

The chain recombines TRBV25-1 with TRBJ1-2; D gene unclear. The CDR3 is made up of 12 amino acids. Germline assignment: CDR1 MGHDK and CDR2 SYGVNS. Between the trimmed V and J ends, which lost 3 bases and 8 bases, there was a span of 10 bases. CDR3 loop: CASSDLMGGYTF. The CDR3, as DNA: TGTGCCAGCAGTGACCTGATGGGCGGCTACACCTTC.